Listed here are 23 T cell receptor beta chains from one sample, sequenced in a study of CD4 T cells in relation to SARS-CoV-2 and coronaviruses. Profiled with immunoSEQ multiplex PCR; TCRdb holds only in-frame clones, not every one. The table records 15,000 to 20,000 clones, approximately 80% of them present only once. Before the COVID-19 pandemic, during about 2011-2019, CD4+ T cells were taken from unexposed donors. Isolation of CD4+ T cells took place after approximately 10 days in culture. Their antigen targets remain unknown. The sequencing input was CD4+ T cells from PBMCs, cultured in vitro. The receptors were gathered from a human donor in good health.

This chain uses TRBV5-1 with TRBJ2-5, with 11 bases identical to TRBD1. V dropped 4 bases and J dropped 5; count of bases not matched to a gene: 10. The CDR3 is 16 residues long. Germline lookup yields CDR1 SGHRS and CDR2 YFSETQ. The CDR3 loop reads CASSPGTGGFRETQYF. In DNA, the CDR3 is TGCGCCAGCAGCCCAGGGACAGGGGGATTTCGGGAGACCCAGTACTTC.

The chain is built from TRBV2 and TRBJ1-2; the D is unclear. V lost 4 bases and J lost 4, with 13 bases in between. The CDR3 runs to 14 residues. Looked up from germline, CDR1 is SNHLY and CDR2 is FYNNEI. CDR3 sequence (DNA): TGTGCCAGCAGTGTTTTCGGGGTAACCTATGGCTACACCTTC. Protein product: CASSVFGVTYGYTF.

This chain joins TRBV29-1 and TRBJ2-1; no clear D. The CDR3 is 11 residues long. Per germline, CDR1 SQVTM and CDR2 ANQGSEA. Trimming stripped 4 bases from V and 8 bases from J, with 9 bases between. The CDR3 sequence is CSVVLHDEQFF. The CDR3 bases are TGCAGCGTTGTTCTGCACGATGAGCAGTTCTTC.

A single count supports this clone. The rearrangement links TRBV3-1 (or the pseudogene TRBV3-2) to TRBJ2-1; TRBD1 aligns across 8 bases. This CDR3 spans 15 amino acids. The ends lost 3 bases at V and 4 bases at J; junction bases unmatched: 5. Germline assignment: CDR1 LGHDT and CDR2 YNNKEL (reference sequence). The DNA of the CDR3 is TGTGCCAGCAGCCAGGACAGGGCCGAATACAATGAGCAGTTCTTC. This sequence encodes CASSQDRAEYNEQFF.

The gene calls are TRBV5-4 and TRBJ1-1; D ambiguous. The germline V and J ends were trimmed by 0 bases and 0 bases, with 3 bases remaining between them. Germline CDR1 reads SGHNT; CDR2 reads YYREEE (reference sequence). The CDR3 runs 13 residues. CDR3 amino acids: CASSLGVNTEAFF. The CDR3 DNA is TGTGCCAGCAGCTTGGGTGTGAACACTGAAGCTTTCTTT.

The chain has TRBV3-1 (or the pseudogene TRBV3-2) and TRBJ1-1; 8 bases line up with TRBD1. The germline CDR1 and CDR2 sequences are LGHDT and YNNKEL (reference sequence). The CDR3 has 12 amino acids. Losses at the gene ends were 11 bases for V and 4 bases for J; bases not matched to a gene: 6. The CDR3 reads CAARQGTTEAFF. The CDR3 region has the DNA TGTGCCGCTAGACAGGGGACCACTGAAGCTTTCTTT.

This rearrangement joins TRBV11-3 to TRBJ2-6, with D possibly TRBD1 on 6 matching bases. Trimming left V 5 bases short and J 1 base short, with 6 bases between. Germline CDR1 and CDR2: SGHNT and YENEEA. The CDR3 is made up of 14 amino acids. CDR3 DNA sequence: TGTGCCAGCAGCACAGGGTCTGGGGCCAACGTCCTGACTTTC. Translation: CASSTGSGANVLTF.

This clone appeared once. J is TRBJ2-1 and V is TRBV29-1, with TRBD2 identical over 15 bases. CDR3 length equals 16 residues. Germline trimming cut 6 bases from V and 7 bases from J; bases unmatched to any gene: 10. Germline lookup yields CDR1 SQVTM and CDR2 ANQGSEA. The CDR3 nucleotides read TGCAGCGTGGGTAGATGGACTAGCGGGAGGGCAAATGAGCAGTTCTTC. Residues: CSVGRWTSGRANEQFF.

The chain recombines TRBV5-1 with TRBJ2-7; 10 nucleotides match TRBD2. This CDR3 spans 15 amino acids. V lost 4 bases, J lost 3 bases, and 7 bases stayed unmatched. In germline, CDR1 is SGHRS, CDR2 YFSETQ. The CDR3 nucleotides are TGCGCCAGCAGCCCCGGACTAGCGGAGGACTACGAGCAGTACTTC. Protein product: CASSPGLAEDYEQYF.

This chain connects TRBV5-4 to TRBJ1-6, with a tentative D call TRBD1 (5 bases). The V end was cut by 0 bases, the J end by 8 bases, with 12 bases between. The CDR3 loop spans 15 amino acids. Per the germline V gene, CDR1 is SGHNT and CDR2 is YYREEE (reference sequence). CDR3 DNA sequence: TGTGCCAGCAGCTTGGCCGGGGGGGTGGATTCACCCCTCCACTTT. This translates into CASSLAGGVDSPLHF.

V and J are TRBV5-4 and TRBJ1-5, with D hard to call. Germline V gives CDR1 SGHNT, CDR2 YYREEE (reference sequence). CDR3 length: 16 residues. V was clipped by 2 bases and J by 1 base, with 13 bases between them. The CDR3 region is CASSFWGAGSNQPQHF. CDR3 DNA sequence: TGTGCCAGCAGCTTTTGGGGAGCGGGAAGCAATCAGCCCCAGCATTTT.

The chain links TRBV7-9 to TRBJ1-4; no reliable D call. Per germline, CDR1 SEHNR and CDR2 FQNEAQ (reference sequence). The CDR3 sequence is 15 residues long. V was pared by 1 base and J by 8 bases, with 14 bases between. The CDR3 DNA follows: TGTGCCAGCAGCTTAGAAGGGCGGACGTGGGAAAAACTGTTTTTT. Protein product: CASSLEGRTWEKLFF. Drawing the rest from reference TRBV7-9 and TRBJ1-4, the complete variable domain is DTGVSQNPRHKITKRGQNVTFRCDPISEHNRLYWYRQTLGQGPEFLTYFQNEAQLEKSRLLSDRFSAERPKGSFSTLEIQRTEQGDSAMYLCASSLEGRTWEKLFFGSGTQLSVL.

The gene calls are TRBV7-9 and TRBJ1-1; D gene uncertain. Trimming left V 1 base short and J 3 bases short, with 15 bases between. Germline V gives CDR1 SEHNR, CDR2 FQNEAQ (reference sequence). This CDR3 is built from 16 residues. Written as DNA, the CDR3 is TGTGCCAGCAGCTTAGGGGCTCCGGGATGGGACACTGAAGCTTTCTTT. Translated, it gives CASSLGAPGWDTEAFF.

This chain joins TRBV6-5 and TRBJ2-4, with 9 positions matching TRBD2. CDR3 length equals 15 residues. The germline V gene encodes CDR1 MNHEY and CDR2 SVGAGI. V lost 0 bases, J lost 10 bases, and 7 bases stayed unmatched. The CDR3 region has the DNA TGTGCCAGCAGTTACTCTCGGGCGGGGGGGCCGATTCAGTACTTC. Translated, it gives CASSYSRAGGPIQYF.

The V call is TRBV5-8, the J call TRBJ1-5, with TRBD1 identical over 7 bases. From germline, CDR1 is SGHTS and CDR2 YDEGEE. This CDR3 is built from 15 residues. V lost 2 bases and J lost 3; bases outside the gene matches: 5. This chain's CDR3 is CASSFGTVDNQPQHF. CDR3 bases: TGTGCCAGCAGCTTCGGGACAGTGGACAATCAGCCCCAGCATTTT.

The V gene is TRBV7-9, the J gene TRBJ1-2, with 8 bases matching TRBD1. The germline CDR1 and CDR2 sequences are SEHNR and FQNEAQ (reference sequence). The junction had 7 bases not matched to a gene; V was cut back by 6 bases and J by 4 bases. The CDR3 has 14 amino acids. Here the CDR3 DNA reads TGTGCCAGCAGGGCAGGACAGGGCAGCTATGGCTACACCTTC. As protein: CASRAGQGSYGYTF.

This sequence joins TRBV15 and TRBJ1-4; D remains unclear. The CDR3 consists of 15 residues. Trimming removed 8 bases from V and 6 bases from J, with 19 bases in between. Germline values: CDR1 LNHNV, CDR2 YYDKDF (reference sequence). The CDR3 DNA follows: TGTGCCACCGTTCGATCAGGTCGAGGCGATGAAAAACTGTTTTTT. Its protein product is CATVRSGRGDEKLFF.

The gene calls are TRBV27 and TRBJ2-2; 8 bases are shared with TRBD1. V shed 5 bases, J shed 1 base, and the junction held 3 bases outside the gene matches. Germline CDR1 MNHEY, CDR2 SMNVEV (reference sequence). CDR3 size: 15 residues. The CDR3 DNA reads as TGTGCCAGCAGTCTCGACAGGGGGAACACCGGGGAGCTGTTTTTT. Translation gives CASSLDRGNTGELFF.

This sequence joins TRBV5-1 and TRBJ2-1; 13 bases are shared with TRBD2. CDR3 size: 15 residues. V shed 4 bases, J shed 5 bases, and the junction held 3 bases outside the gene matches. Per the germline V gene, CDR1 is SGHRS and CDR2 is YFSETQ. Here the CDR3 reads CASSTGTSGDNEQFF. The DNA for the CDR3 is TGCGCCAGCAGCACCGGGACTAGCGGGGACAATGAGCAGTTCTTC.

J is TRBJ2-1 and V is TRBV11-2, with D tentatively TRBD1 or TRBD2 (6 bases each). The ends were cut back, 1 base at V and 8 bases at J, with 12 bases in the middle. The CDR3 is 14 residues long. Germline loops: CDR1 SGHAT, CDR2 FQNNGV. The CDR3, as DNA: TGTGCCAGCAGCTTAGTGCAGGGGAGGTATGAGCAGTTCTTC. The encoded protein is CASSLVQGRYEQFF.

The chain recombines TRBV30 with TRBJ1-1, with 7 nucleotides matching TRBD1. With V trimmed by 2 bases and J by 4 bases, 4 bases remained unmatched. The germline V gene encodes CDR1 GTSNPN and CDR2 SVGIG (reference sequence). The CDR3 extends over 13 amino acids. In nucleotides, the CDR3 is TGTGCCTGGAGTCTACAGGGGAGCACTGAAGCTTTCTTT. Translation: CAWSLQGSTEAFF.

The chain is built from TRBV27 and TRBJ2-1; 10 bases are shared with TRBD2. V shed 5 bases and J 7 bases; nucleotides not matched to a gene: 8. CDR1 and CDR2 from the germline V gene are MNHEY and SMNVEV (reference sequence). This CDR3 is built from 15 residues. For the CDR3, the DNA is TGTGCCAGCAGTCGACCGGGACTAGCGATGAATGAGCAGTTCTTC. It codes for CASSRPGLAMNEQFF.

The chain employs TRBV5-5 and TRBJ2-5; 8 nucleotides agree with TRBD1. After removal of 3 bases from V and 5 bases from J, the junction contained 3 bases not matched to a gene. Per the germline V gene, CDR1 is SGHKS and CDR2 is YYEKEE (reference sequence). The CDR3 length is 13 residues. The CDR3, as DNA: TGTGCCAGCAGCTGGACAGGGTTGGAGACCCAGTACTTC. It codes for CASSWTGLETQYF. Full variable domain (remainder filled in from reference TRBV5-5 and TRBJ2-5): DAGVTQSPTHLIKTRGQQVTLRCSPISGHKSVSWYQQVLGQGPQFIFQYYEKEERGRGNFPDRFSARQFPNYSSELNVNALLLGDSALYLCASSWTGLETQYFGPGTRLLVL.